This TCR beta chain stems from a study of beta chain features in type 1 diabetes. Study-wide points: Type 1 diabetes patients had fewer VDJ junction insertions and more deletions.

All of the sorted populations showed purity greater than 98%. Expressed TCRB transcripts got sequenced, as all isolated RNA was reverse transcribed. Some clones are missing from TCRdb's copy, which holds only in-frame ones; the method was immunoSEQ multiplex PCR. The sample has 850,000 to 900,000 clones, 17% seen once. With 6 bases removed from V and 1 base from J, the gap between germline ends came to 9 bases. The CDR3 runs to 13 residues. Per germline, CDR1 ENHRY and CDR2 SYGVKD. In this sample, this clone turned up a few times. Its antigen is still unknown. Sequencing used naive CD4+ T cells from blood. The receptor was isolated from a woman aged 18-29 years in good health. The V and J genes are TRBV10-3 and TRBJ2-5; the D call may be TRBD1 or TRBD2 (5 bases each). DNA of the CDR3: TGTGCCATCAGACCGGGACCCCAAGAGACCCAGTACTTC. Translating gives CAIRPGPQETQYF.